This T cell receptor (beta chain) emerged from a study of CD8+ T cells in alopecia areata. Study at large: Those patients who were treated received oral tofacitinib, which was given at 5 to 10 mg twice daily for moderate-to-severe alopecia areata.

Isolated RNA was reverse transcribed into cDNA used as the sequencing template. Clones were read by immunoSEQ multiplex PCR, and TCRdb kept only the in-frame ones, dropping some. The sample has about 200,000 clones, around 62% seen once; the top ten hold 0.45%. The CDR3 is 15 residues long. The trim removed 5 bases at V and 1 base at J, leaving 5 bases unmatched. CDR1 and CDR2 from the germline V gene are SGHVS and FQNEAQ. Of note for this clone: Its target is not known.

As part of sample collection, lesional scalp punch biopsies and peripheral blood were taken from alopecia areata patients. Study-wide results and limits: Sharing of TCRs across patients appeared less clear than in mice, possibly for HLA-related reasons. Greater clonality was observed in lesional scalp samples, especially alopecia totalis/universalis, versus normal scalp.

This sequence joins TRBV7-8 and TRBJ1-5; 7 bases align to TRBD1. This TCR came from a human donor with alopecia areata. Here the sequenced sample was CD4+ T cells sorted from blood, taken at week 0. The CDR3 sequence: CASSARQGSNQPQHF. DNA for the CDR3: TGTGCCAGCAGCGCCCGACAGGGAAGCAATCAGCCCCAGCATTTT.